This record covers a single T cell receptor beta chain. The germline CDR1 and CDR2 sequences are SGHTA and FQGNSA. With 3 bases clipped from V and 1 base from J, the junction kept 4 bases outside the gene matches. CDR3 size: 15 residues. Generated by immunoSEQ multiplex PCR, the TCRdb table keeps only in-frame clones and is missing some. The sample has under 200,000 clones, more than 75% seen once. This record comes from a study of blood T cell repertoires in COVID-19. The specimen sequenced was peripheral blood. The sequence came from a man aged 18 to 29 with acute or convalescent COVID-19. V gene TRBV7-2 combines with J gene TRBJ1-1; 8 nucleotides match TRBD1. CDR3 sequence (DNA): TGTGCCAGCAGCTTCCAGGGGGCGGGGAACACTGAAGCTTTCTTT. This translates into CASSFQGAGNTEAFF. Complete variable domain (other parts from reference TRBV7-2 and TRBJ1-1): GAGVSQSPSNKVTEKGKDVELRCDPISGHTALYWYRQSLGQGLEFLIYFQGNSAPDKSGLPSDRFSAERTGGSVSTLTIQRTQQEDSAVYLCASSFQGAGNTEAFFGQGTRLTVV.